This T cell receptor (beta chain) was recorded in a study of long-term antiretroviral therapy in people with HIV. Study findings and constraints: Controls showed broader CDR3 length ranges than did the HIV repertoires.

Assay version v3.0 of immunoSEQ was used, and it was run at survey level. Sequencing was performed with immunoSEQ multiplex PCR; in TCRdb, only in-frame clones are kept and a portion is missing. This table holds roughly 17,000 clones, over 65% found once. This clone has just one count. No antigen is known for it. The sequence was obtained from a man aged 40-49 years with HIV. The specimen comprised unsorted PBMCs, sampled 2.1 years after starting antiretroviral therapy.

CDR3 DNA sequence: TGTGCCTGGAGTATTAGCACTGAAGCTTTCTTT. Its translation is CAWSISTEAFF. J is TRBJ1-1 and V is TRBV30; no clear D gene. V was cut by 2 bases and J by 4 bases, with 5 bases left in between. This CDR3 contains 11 residues. Germline loops: CDR1 GTSNPN, CDR2 SVGIG (reference sequence).